A single sample is the source of the 24 T cell receptor beta chains below, sequenced in a study of Ad26.COV2.S vaccination and SARS-CoV-2 variants. The assay was immunoSEQ multiplex PCR, and TCRdb's table has in-frame clones only and misses some. Of tens of thousands of clones listed, roughly 84% were seen once; the top ten hold 16%. Source: peripheral blood, taken after recovery from COVID-19. These receptors all stem from a human donor who had recovered from COVID-19.

This clone has a single count. The V call is TRBV10-2, the J call TRBJ1-6; no clear D. This CDR3 region has 14 residues. V was cut by 7 bases and J by 2 bases, with 9 bases left in between. Germline loops: CDR1 WSHSY, CDR2 SAAADI. CDR3 nucleotides: TGCGCCAGCAATCGGGATGCCTATAATTCACCCCTCCACTTT. The encoded protein is CASNRDAYNSPLHF.

The chain joins TRBV28 to TRBJ2-7, with 9 bases fitting TRBD1. The V gene's germline CDR1 is MDHEN and CDR2 SYDVKM. The CDR3 consists of 15 residues. Trimming took 2 bases from V and 6 from J; bases not matched to a gene: 8. CDR3 protein: CASSLTGTGTLEQYF. The CDR3 DNA follows: TGTGCCAGCAGTTTAACCGGGACAGGGACCCTCGAGCAGTACTTC.

V usage is TRBV12-5 and J usage is TRBJ2-3; D is undetermined. Germline V gene data show CDR1 as LGHNT and CDR2 as FRNRAP. There are 15 residues in the CDR3. Between the trimmed V and J ends, which lost 1 base and 0 bases, there was a span of 8 bases. In DNA form, the CDR3 reads TGTGCTAGTGGTTTGGGGCAATCTAGCACAGATACGCAGTATTTT. Translated: CASGLGQSSTDTQYF.

The chain joins TRBV4-3 to TRBJ1-1, with D tentatively TRBD1 (5 bases). The CDR3 has 13 residues. Deletions cut 4 bases from V and 1 base from J, with 7 bases between. Germline lookup yields CDR1 LGHNA and CDR2 YSLEER. This chain's CDR3 is CASSRGANTEAFF. The CDR3 DNA reads as TGCGCCAGCAGCCGTGGGGCGAACACTGAAGCTTTCTTT.

This rearrangement joins TRBV5-6 to TRBJ1-4; D not certain. The CDR3 is 14 amino acids. V was cut by 1 base and J by 8 bases, with 12 bases left in between. The germline CDR1 and CDR2 sequences are SGHDT and YYEEEE. The CDR3 coding sequence is TGTGCCAGCAGCTTGAGGGTGCTAGAAGAAAAACTGTTTTTT. Amino acids: CASSLRVLEEKLFF.

This rearrangement joins TRBV12-5 to TRBJ1-1; 9 bases are a match to TRBD1. Per germline, CDR1 LGHNT and CDR2 FRNRAP. Germline trimming cut 3 bases from V and 11 bases from J; bases unmatched to any gene: 10. The CDR3 has 14 residues. This CDR3 reads CASGFTGGVKYAFF. CDR3 in DNA: TGTGCTAGTGGTTTTACAGGGGGCGTCAAATACGCTTTCTTT.

This clone was seen more than once but under ten times. The rearrangement joins TRBV5-1 to TRBJ1-1; D not certain. This CDR3 contains 16 residues. V was cut by 0 bases and J by 0 bases, with 12 bases left in between. Germline V CDR1 and CDR2: SGHRS, YFSETQ. The CDR3 protein is CASSLVGDGVNTEAFF. The CDR3 bases are TGCGCCAGCAGCTTGGTGGGCGATGGGGTGAACACTGAAGCTTTCTTT.

This clone has a handful of counts. The chain links TRBV7-2 to TRBJ2-2; unclear D gene. Germline CDR1 reads SGHTA; CDR2 reads FQGNSA. There are 15 residues in the CDR3. The germline V and J ends were trimmed by 2 bases and 1 base, with 8 bases remaining between them. CDR3 coding DNA: TGTGCCAGCAGCTTATATTCAGGGAACACCGGGGAGCTGTTTTTT. It is translated as CASSLYSGNTGELFF.

This chain joins TRBV7-9 and TRBJ1-1, with a weak D call TRBD1 (5 bases). V lost 4 bases and J lost 1, with 10 bases in between. The CDR3 sequence is 14 residues long. CDR1 is SEHNR and CDR2 is FQNEAQ in the germline V gene (reference sequence). CDR3 region: CASSSGRGNTEAFF. The CDR3 DNA reads TGTGCCAGCAGCTCAGGGCGCGGGAACACTGAAGCTTTCTTT.

The V and J genes are TRBV7-9 and TRBJ2-7; 11 bases align to TRBD1. The ends lost 5 bases at V and 7 bases at J; junction bases unmatched: 7. From germline, CDR1 is SEHNR and CDR2 FQNEAQ (reference sequence). The CDR3 loop spans 14 amino acids. CDR3 sequence (DNA): TGTGCCAGCAGCCTCGGACAGGGGGCGGCTGAGCAGTACTTC. It specifies CASSLGQGAAEQYF.

The J gene is TRBJ2-3, the V gene TRBV7-2, with D perhaps matching TRBD1 or TRBD2 (6 bases each). CDR3 length: 16 amino acids. Germline CDR1 and CDR2: SGHTA and FQGNSA. V lost 2 bases to trimming and J lost 7 bases, with 19 bases between them. The CDR3 loop reads CASSLKGGSRTNTQYF. The CDR3 DNA is TGTGCCAGCAGCTTAAAGGGGGGTAGCCGAACTAATACGCAGTATTTT.

The chain is built from TRBV2 and TRBJ1-3; D not certain. CDR1 is SNHLY and CDR2 is FYNNEI in the germline V gene. The V end lost 6 bases, the J end lost 0 bases, and 9 bases lay between the germline ends. The CDR3 is 14 residues long. The CDR3 protein is CASSAFRSGNTIYF. The CDR3 DNA reads TGTGCCAGCAGCGCGTTCCGCTCTGGAAACACCATATATTTT. Full variable domain (remainder filled in from reference TRBV2 and TRBJ1-3): EPEVTQTPSHQVTQMGQEVILRCVPISNHLYFYWYRQILGQKVEFLVSFYNNEISEKSEIFDDQFSVERPDGSNFTLKIRSTKLEDSAMYFCASSAFRSGNTIYFGEGSWLTVV.

The gene calls are TRBV9 and TRBJ2-1, with 8 bases identical to TRBD1. The germline gives CDR1 SGDLS, CDR2 YYNGEE. CDR3 length equals 17 residues. Trimming removed 3 bases from V and 3 bases from J; junction bases left unmatched: 11. The chain's CDR3 is CASSASRTGLIYNEQFF. CDR3 coding DNA: TGTGCCAGCAGCGCTTCCCGGACAGGGCTAATCTACAATGAGCAGTTCTTC.

The chain carries TRBV27 and TRBJ2-7; a weak D match, TRBD1 (6 bases). Trimming shortened V by 7 bases and J by 6 bases, and 19 bases separated the two germline ends. Germline CDR1 reads MNHEY; CDR2 reads SMNVEV (reference sequence). The CDR3 extends over 14 amino acids. CDR3 in amino acids: CASTHRDTHAEQYF. DNA for the CDR3: TGTGCCAGCACACACCGGGACACCCATGCCGAGCAGTACTTC.

The chain has TRBV10-3 and TRBJ1-1, with TRBD1 matching over 7 bases. The germline gives CDR1 ENHRY, CDR2 SYGVKD. The V gene end was trimmed by 6 bases and the J gene end by 0 bases; junction bases not matched to a gene: 4. The CDR3 is 14 amino acids. The CDR3 spells CAIRTGPMNTEAFF. CDR3 nucleotide sequence: TGTGCCATCAGGACAGGGCCCATGAACACTGAAGCTTTCTTT.

V usage is TRBV7-2 and J usage is TRBJ2-5; D is unclear. The length of the CDR3 is 11 residues. From germline, CDR1 is SGHTA and CDR2 FQGNSA. Trimming removed 5 bases at V and 5 bases at J, with 6 bases between. CDR3 coding DNA: TGTGCCAGCAGCCGTAGGGAGACCCAGTACTTC. Protein sequence: CASSRRETQYF.

The chain uses TRBV7-9 and TRBJ2-3; no clear D gene. From germline, CDR1 is SEHNR and CDR2 FQNEAQ (reference sequence). Trimming cost V 1 base and J 6 bases, with 11 bases left between them. This CDR3 has 14 amino acids. The CDR3 here is CASSLGSRVDTQYF. CDR3 DNA sequence: TGTGCCAGCAGCTTAGGTTCACGTGTGGATACGCAGTATTTT.

V usage is TRBV29-1 and J usage is TRBJ2-3; 8 bases agree with TRBD2. Germline V lookup: CDR1 SQVTM, CDR2 ANQGSEA. Germline trimming cut 1 base from V and 0 bases from J; bases unmatched to any gene: 3. This CDR3 contains 15 residues. CDR3 sequence: CSVEGGGTSTDTQYF. CDR3 nucleotides: TGCAGCGTTGAAGGCGGGGGGACTAGCACAGATACGCAGTATTTT.

The chain joins TRBV29-1 to TRBJ1-1; D uncertain. The V end lost 7 bases, the J end lost 5 bases, and 17 bases lay between the germline ends. The germline gives CDR1 SQVTM, CDR2 ANQGSEA. The CDR3 totals 13 residues. CDR3 nucleotides: TGCAGCGCCGTGGATCGGGGAGGGACTGAAGCTTTCTTT. Translation gives CSAVDRGGTEAFF.

The chain employs TRBV29-1 and TRBJ2-1, with a possible D match to TRBD1 (5 bases). Germline V CDR1 and CDR2: SQVTM, ANQGSEA. There are 12 residues in the CDR3. The ends were cut back, 6 bases at V and 10 bases at J, with 16 bases in the middle. CDR3 in amino acids: CSVVVGNREQFF. Here the CDR3 DNA reads TGCAGCGTCGTGGTAGGGAACAGGGAGCAGTTCTTC.

J is TRBJ1-1 and V is TRBV7-2, with a possible D match to TRBD1 (5 bases). CDR1 is SGHTA, CDR2 FQGNSA, per germline. The CDR3 has 13 residues. The ends were cut back, 2 bases at V and 3 bases at J, with 7 bases in the middle. The DNA for the CDR3 is TGTGCCAGCAGCTTATCGGGGCACACTGAAGCTTTCTTT. It yields the protein CASSLSGHTEAFF.

The chain recombines TRBV24-1 with TRBJ2-5; 10 nucleotides line up with TRBD1. CDR1 KGHDR and CDR2 SFDVKD come from the germline V gene. There are 15 residues in the CDR3. J gave up 5 bases and V 3 bases, and 5 bases lay outside the gene matches. CDR3 DNA: TGTGCCACCAGTGATCCGACAGGGGGCACGGAGACCCAGTACTTC. It translates to CATSDPTGGTETQYF.

V usage is TRBV7-9 and J usage is TRBJ1-2, with TRBD1 matching over 7 bases. J gave up 7 bases and V 4 bases, and 6 bases lay outside the gene matches. Germline V gene data show CDR1 as SEHNR and CDR2 as FQNEAQ (reference sequence). The CDR3 totals 13 residues. The chain's CDR3 is CASSSDRAGGYTF. In nucleotides, the CDR3 is TGTGCCAGCAGCTCCGACAGGGCCGGTGGCTACACCTTC.

The rearrangement uses TRBV28 and TRBJ2-7; 7 bases are a match to TRBD1. Germline-derived CDR1 and CDR2 are MDHEN and SYDVKM. The CDR3 totals 12 residues. V shed 8 bases and J 5 bases; nucleotides not matched to a gene: 6. CDR3: CASRTGKHEQYF. The CDR3 region has the DNA TGTGCCAGCCGGACAGGCAAGCACGAGCAGTACTTC.